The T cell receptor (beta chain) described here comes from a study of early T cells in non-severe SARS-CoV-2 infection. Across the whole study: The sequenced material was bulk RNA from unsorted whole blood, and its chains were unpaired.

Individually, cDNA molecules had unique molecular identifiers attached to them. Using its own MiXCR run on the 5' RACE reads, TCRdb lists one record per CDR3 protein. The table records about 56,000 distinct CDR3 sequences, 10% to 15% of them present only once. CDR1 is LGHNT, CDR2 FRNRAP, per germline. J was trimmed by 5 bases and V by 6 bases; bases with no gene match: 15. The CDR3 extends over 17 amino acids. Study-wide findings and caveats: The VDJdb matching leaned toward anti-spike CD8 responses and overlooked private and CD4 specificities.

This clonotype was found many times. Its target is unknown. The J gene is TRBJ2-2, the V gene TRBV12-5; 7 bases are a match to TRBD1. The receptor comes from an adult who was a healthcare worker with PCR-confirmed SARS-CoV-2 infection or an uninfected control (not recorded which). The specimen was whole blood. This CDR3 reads CASGTPVTGDFTGELFF. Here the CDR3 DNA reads TGTGCTAGTGGAACCCCAGTTACAGGGGATTTTACCGGGGAGCTGTTTTTT.